This is a list of T cell receptor beta chains from one sample in a study of Ad26.COV2.S vaccination and SARS-CoV-2 variants. Here immunoSEQ multiplex PCR was the method, and the copy in TCRdb shows in-frame clones only, minus some. The profile shows about 400,000 clones, more than 75% of them singletons. The specimen comprised peripheral blood, sampled in a trial of Ad26.COV2.S vaccine versus placebo. These receptors all stem from a person between 18 and 60 years old who received the Ad26.COV2.S COVID-19 vaccine or a placebo. CDR3s include the opening cysteine and the closing phenylalanine or tryptophan. The D gene is left open where the match is weak. Size is stated for part of the rows, as once, few or many counts, or as a class when the clone is expanded.

d_gene: -
v_gene: TRBV19
abundance: once
j_gene: TRBJ2-7
CDR3aa: CASSMGYSYEQYF
CDR3nt: TGTGCCAGTAGTATGGGGTACAGCTACGAGCAGTACTTC

d_gene: -
v_gene: TRBV12-3/TRBV12-4
abundance: -
j_gene: TRBJ2-7
CDR3aa: CASSQGNEQYF
CDR3nt: TGTGCCAGCAGTCAGGGTAACGAGCAGTACTTC

d_gene: -
v_gene: TRBV29-1
abundance: -
j_gene: TRBJ1-2
CDR3aa: CSVAAQDYGYTF
CDR3nt: TGCAGCGTTGCCGCACAAGACTATGGCTACACCTTC

d_gene: -
v_gene: TRBV4-1
abundance: -
j_gene: TRBJ2-2
CDR3aa: CASSQGVGNTGELFF
CDR3nt: TGCGCCAGCAGCCAGGGAGTGGGGAACACCGGGGAGCTGTTTTTT

d_gene: -
v_gene: TRBV6-5
abundance: -
j_gene: TRBJ2-1
CDR3aa: CASSFVQDSYNEQFF
CDR3nt: TGTGCCAGCAGCTTTGTACAGGATTCCTACAATGAGCAGTTCTTC

d_gene: -
v_gene: TRBV6-6
abundance: -
j_gene: TRBJ1-1
CDR3aa: CASSDLGETEAFF
CDR3nt: TGTGCCAGCAGTGACTTGGGGGAAACTGAAGCTTTCTTT

d_gene: TRBD1
v_gene: TRBV7-9
abundance: -
j_gene: TRBJ1-4
CDR3aa: CASSRLTGGDEKLFF
CDR3nt: TGTGCCAGCAGCCGTTTGACAGGGGGAGATGAAAAACTGTTTTTT

d_gene: -
v_gene: TRBV28
abundance: -
j_gene: TRBJ2-7
CDR3aa: CASSLYGLSYEQYF
CDR3nt: TGTGCCAGCAGTTTATACGGCCTCTCCTACGAGCAGTACTTC

d_gene: -
v_gene: TRBV4-1
abundance: -
j_gene: TRBJ1-4
CDR3aa: CASSQDSGGSEKLFF
CDR3nt: TGCGCCAGCAGCCAAGATTCCGGGGGAAGTGAAAAACTGTTTTTT

d_gene: TRBD1
v_gene: TRBV27
abundance: -
j_gene: TRBJ2-7
CDR3aa: CASSRKGGLLYEQYF
CDR3nt: TGTGCCAGCAGCCGAAAAGGGGGCCTACTCTACGAGCAGTACTTC